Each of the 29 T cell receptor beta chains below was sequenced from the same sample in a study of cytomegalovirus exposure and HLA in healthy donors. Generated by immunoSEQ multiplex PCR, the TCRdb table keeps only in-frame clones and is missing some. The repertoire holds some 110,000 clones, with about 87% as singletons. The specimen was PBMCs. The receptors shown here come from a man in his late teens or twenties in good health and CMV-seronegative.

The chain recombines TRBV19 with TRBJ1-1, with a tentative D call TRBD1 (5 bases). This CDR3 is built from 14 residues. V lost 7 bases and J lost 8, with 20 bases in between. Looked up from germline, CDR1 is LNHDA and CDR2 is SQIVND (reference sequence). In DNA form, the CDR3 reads TGTGCCAGTATGCTCGCAGGGCTGCAAAGGGAAGCTTTCTTT. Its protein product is CASMLAGLQREAFF.

CDR3 loop: CASSIWDFGGTSPLHF. For the CDR3, the DNA is TGTGCCAGTAGTATTTGGGATTTTGGGGGGACCTCACCCCTCCACTTT. The chain is built from TRBV19 and TRBJ1-6, with D possibly TRBD1 on 5 matching bases. Germline CDR1 and CDR2: LNHDA and SQIVND (reference sequence). This CDR3 is 16 amino acids long. V dropped 3 bases and J dropped 10 bases, with 19 bases sitting between them.

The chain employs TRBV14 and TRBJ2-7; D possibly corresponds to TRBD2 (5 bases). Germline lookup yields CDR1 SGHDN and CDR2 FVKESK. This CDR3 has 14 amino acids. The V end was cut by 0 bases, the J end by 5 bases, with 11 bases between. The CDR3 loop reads CASSQEMWRDEQYF. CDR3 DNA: TGTGCCAGCAGCCAAGAAATGTGGCGGGACGAGCAGTACTTC.

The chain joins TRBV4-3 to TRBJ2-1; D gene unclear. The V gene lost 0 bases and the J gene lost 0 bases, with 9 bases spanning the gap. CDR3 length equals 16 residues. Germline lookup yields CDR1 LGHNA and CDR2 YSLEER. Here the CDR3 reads CASSQDWRNSYNEQFF. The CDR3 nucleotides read TGCGCCAGCAGCCAAGATTGGCGGAACTCCTACAATGAGCAGTTCTTC.

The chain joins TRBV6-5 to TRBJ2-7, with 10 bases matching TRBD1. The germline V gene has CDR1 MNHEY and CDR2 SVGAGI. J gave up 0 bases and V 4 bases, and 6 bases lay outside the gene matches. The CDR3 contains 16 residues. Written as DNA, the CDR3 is TGTGCCAGCAGTTCACCGGGACAGGGGTCCTCCTACGAGCAGTACTTC. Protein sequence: CASSSPGQGSSYEQYF.

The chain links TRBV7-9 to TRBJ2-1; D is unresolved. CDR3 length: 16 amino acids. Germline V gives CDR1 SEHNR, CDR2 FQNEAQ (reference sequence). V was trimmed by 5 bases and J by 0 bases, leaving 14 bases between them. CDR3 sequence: CASSAEVSSSYNEQFF. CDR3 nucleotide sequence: TGTGCCAGCAGCGCAGAGGTCTCCAGCTCCTACAATGAGCAGTTCTTC.

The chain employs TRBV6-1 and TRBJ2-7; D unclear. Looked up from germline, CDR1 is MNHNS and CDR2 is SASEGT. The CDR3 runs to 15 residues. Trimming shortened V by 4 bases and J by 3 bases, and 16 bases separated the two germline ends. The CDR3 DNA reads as TGTGCCAGCAGTGTATCCCCAGAACTAATCTACGAGCAGTACTTC. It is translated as CASSVSPELIYEQYF.

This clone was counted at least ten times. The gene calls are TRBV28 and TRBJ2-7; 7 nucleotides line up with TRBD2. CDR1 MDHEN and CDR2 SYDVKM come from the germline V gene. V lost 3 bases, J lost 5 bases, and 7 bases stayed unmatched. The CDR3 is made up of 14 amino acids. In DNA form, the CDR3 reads TGTGCCAGCAGTTTCGTCAGCGGGACGGACGAGCAGTACTTC. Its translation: CASSFVSGTDEQYF.

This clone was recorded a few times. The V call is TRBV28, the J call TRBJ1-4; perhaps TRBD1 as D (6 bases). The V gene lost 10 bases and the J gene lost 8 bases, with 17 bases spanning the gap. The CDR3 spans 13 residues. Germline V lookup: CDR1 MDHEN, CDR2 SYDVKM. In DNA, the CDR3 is TGTGCCACCCTAGGGGGTTCGTCCGAAAAACTGTTTTTT. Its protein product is CATLGGSSEKLFF.

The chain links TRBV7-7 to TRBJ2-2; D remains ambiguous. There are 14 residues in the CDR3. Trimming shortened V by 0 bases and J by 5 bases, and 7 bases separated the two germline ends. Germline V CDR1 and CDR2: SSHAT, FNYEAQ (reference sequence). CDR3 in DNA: TGTGCCAGCAGCTTAGCGCGAATGACCGGGGAGCTGTTTTTT. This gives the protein CASSLARMTGELFF.

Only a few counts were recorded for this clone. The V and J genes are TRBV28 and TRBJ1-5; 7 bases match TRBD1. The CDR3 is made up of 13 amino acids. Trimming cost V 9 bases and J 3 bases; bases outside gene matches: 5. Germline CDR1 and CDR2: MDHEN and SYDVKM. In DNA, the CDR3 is TGTGCCAGTCTTACAGGGGACAATCAGCCCCAGCATTTT. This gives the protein CASLTGDNQPQHF. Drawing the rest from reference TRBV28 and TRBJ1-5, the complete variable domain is DVKVTQSSRYLVKRTGEKVFLECVQDMDHENMFWYRQDPGLGLRLIYFSYDVKMKEKGDIPEGYSVSREKKERFSLILESASTNQTSMYLCASLTGDNQPQHFGDGTRLSIL.

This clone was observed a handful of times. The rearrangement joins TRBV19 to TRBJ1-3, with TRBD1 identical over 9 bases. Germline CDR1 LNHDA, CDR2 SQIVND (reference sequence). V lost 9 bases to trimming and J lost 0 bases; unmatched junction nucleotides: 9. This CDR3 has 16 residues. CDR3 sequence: CASKIPGQGSGNTIYF. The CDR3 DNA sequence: TGTGCCAGCAAGATCCCGGGACAGGGCTCTGGAAACACCATATATTTT.

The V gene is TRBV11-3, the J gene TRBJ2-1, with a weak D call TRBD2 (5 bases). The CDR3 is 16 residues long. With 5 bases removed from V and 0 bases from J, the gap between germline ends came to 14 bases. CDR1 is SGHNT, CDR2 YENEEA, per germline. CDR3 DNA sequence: TGTGCCAGCAGCGGACGGACGGGGAGCTCCTACAATGAGCAGTTCTTC. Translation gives CASSGRTGSSYNEQFF.

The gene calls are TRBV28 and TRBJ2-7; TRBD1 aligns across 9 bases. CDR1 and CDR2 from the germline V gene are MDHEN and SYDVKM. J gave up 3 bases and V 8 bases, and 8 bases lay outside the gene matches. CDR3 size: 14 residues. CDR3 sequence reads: CASAPGQGLYEQYF. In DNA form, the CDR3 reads TGTGCCAGCGCACCGGGACAGGGTCTCTACGAGCAGTACTTC.

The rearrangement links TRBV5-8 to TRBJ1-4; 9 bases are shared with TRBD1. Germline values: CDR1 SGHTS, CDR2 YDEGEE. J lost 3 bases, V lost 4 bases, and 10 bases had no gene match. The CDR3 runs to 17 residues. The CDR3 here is CASSANRGLIANEKLFF. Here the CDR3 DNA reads TGTGCCAGCAGCGCGAACAGGGGGCTAATCGCTAATGAAAAACTGTTTTTT.

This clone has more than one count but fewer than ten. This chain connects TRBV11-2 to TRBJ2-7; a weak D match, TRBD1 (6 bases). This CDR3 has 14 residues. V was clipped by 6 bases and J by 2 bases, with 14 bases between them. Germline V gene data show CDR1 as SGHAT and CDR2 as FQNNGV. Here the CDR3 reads CASRDYRVTYEQYF. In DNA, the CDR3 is TGTGCCAGCAGAGATTACAGGGTCACCTACGAGCAGTACTTC.

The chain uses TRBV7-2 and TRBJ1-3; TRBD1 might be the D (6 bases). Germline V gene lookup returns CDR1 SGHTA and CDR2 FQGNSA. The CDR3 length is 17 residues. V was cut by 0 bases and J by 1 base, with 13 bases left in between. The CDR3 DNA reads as TGTGCCAGCAGCTTAGCGCGGGGGGCAACTTCTGGAAACACCATATATTTT. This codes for CASSLARGATSGNTIYF.

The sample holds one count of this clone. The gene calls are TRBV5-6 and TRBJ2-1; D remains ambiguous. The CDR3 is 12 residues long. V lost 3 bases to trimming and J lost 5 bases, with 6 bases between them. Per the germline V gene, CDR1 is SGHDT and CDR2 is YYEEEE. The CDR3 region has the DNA TGTGCCAGCAGCTACGCGGACAATGAGCAGTTCTTC. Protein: CASSYADNEQFF.

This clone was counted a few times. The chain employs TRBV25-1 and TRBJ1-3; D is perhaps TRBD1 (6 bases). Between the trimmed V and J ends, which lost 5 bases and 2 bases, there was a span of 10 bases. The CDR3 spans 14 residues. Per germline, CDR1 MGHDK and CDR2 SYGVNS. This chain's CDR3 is CASSQGFPGNTIYF. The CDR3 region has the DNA TGTGCCAGCAGTCAGGGGTTCCCTGGAAACACCATATATTTT. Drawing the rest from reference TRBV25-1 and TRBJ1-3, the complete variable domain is EADIYQTPRYLVIGTGKKITLECSQTMGHDKMYWYQQDPGMELHLIHYSYGVNSTEKGDLSSESTVSRIRTEHFPLTLESARPSHTSQYLCASSQGFPGNTIYFGEGSWLTVV.

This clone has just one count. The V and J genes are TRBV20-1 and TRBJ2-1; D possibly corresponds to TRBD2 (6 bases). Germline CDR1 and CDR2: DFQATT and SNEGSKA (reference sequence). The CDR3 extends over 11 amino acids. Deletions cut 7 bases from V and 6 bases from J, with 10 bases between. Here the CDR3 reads CSGGEANEQFF. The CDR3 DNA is TGCAGTGGGGGGGAGGCCAATGAGCAGTTCTTC.

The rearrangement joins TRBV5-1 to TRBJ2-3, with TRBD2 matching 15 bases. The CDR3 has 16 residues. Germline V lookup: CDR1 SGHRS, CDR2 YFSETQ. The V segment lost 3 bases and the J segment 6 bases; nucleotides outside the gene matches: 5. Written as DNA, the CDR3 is TGCGCCAGCAGCTCGGGACTAGCGGGGGGTTCGGATACGCAGTATTTT. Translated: CASSSGLAGGSDTQYF.

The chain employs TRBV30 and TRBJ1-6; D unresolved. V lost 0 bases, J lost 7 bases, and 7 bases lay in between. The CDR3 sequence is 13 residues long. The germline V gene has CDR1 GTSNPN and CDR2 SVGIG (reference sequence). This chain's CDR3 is CAWSVTENSPLHF. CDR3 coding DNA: TGTGCCTGGAGTGTAACAGAGAATTCACCCCTCCACTTT.

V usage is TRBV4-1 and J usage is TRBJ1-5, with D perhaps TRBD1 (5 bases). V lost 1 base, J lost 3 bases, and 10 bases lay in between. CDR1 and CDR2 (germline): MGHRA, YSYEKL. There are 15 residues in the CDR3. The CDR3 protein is CASSQAGGINQPQHF. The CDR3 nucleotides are TGCGCCAGCAGCCAAGCCGGGGGGATCAATCAGCCCCAGCATTTT.

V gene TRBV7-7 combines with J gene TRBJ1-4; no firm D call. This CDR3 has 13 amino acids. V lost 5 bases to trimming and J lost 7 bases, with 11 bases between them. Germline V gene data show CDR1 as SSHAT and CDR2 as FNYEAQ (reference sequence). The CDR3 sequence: CASSTAAGEKLFF. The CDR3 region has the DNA TGTGCCAGCAGCACCGCGGCGGGTGAAAAACTGTTTTTT.

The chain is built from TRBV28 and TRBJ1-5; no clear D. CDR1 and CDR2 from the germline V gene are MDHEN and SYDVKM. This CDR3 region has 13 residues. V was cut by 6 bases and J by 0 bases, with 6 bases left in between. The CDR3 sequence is CASRASSNQPQHF. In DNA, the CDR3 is TGTGCCAGCAGGGCATCTAGCAATCAGCCCCAGCATTTT. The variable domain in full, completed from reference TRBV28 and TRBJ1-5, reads DVKVTQSSRYLVKRTGEKVFLECVQDMDHENMFWYRQDPGLGLRLIYFSYDVKMKEKGDIPEGYSVSREKKERFSLILESASTNQTSMYLCASRASSNQPQHFGDGTRLSIL.

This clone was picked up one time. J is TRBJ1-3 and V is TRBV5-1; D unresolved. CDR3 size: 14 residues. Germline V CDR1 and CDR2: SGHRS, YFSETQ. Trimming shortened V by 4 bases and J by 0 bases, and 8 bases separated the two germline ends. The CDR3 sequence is CASSPSSSGNTIYF. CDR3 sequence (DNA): TGCGCCAGCAGCCCCTCCTCCTCTGGAAACACCATATATTTT.

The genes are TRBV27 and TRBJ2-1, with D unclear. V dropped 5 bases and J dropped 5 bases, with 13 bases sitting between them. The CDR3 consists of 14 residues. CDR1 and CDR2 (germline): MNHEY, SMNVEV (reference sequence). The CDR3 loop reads CASSLQGGDNEQFF. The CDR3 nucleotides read TGTGCCAGCAGTCTACAAGGTGGAGACAATGAGCAGTTCTTC.

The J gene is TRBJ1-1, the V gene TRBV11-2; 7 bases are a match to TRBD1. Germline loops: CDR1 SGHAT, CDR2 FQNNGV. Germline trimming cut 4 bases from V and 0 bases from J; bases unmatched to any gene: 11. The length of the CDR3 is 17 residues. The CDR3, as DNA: TGTGCCAGCAGCTCAACCGGGACAGTGATGATGAACACTGAAGCTTTCTTT. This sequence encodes CASSSTGTVMMNTEAFF.

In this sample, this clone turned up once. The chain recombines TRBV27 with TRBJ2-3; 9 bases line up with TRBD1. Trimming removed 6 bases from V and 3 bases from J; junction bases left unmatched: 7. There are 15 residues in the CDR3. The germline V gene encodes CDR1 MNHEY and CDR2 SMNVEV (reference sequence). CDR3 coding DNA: TGTGCCAGCAGCTTAGGACAGGGGTTAACAGATACGCAGTATTTT. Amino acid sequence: CASSLGQGLTDTQYF.